One sample yielded the 32 T cell receptor beta chains listed below, sequenced in a study of blood T cell repertoires in COVID-19. Clones were read by immunoSEQ multiplex PCR, and TCRdb kept only the in-frame ones, dropping some. The data show more than 200,000 clones, roughly nine tenths seen once. Sequencing input: peripheral blood. The receptors shown here come from a man in his sixties or seventies with acute or convalescent COVID-19.

The J gene is TRBJ1-4, the V gene TRBV2, with D perhaps TRBD1 (5 bases). The V gene's germline CDR1 is SNHLY and CDR2 FYNNEI. The ends were cut back, 8 bases at V and 5 bases at J, with 15 bases in the middle. The CDR3 spans 14 residues. The CDR3: CASQARGVNEKLFF. As DNA, the CDR3 is TGTGCCAGCCAAGCTCGGGGGGTAAATGAAAAACTGTTTTTT.

V is TRBV11-2 and J is TRBJ2-1; 10 bases align to TRBD2. The CDR3 runs 15 residues. The germline gives CDR1 SGHAT, CDR2 FQNNGV. Trimming at V came to 5 bases and at J to 4 bases, leaving 5 bases not matched to a gene. The CDR3: CASSAGTSEYNEQFF. The CDR3 nucleotides read TGTGCCAGCAGCGCCGGGACTAGCGAGTACAATGAGCAGTTCTTC.

The chain uses TRBV7-3 and TRBJ2-5; D might be TRBD2 (6 bases). The germline gives CDR1 SGHTA, CDR2 FQGTGA. Trimming removed 3 bases at V and 3 bases at J, with 14 bases between. The CDR3 extends over 15 amino acids. CDR3 protein: CASSFGSGVKETQYF. The CDR3 nucleotides are TGTGCCAGCAGCTTTGGGTCGGGAGTTAAAGAGACCCAGTACTTC.

The rearrangement links TRBV19 to TRBJ1-4; D may be TRBD1 (6 bases). The CDR3 spans 15 residues. Germline-derived CDR1 and CDR2 are LNHDA and SQIVND (reference sequence). Trimming cost V 9 bases and J 0 bases, with 14 bases left between them. In DNA form, the CDR3 reads TGTGCCAGCCGTGGACAGAGTGCAACTAATGAAAAACTGTTTTTT. Residues: CASRGQSATNEKLFF.

The V call is TRBV3-1 (or the pseudogene TRBV3-2), the J call TRBJ2-7, with TRBD2 as a possible D gene (5 bases). The CDR3 totals 12 residues. V lost 0 bases to trimming and J lost 6 bases, with 6 bases between them. Germline-derived CDR1 and CDR2 are LGHDT and YNNKEL (reference sequence). The chain's CDR3 is CASSQEGGEQYF. The CDR3 DNA sequence: TGTGCCAGCAGCCAAGAAGGAGGCGAGCAGTACTTC.

This clone came up a few times. The gene calls are TRBV4-2 and TRBJ1-4; D is ambiguous. Looked up from germline, CDR1 is LGHNA and CDR2 is YNFKEQ. The V end lost 0 bases, the J end lost 7 bases, and 12 bases lay between the germline ends. The CDR3 consists of 15 residues. CDR3 loop: CASSQDRGEAEKLFF. The CDR3 coding sequence is TGTGCCAGCAGCCAAGATCGGGGTGAGGCTGAAAAACTGTTTTTT.

This chain connects TRBV28 to TRBJ2-7, with 10 bases identical to TRBD2. The CDR3 is made up of 14 amino acids. CDR1 is MDHEN and CDR2 is SYDVKM in the germline V gene. J lost 3 bases, V lost 4 bases, and 3 bases had no gene match. The CDR3 region is CASSSSGSYYEQYF. CDR3 nucleotides: TGTGCCAGCAGTTCTAGCGGGAGTTACTACGAGCAGTACTTC.

The chain is built from TRBV4-2 and TRBJ2-7; 10 nucleotides agree with TRBD2. This CDR3 comprises 14 residues. In germline, CDR1 is LGHNA, CDR2 YNFKEQ. Trimming took 4 bases from V and 4 from J; bases not matched to a gene: 4. As DNA, the CDR3 is TGTGCCAGCAGCCCCGGGACTAGCGCATACGAGCAGTACTTC. It encodes CASSPGTSAYEQYF.

The rearrangement uses TRBV18 and TRBJ2-7; TRBD2 agrees at 12 bases. Germline V gene sequence: CDR1 KGHSH, CDR2 LQKENI. V gave up 0 bases and J gave up 7 bases; unmatched junction bases: 10. The CDR3 consists of 17 residues. CDR3 amino acids: CASSPPTSGRSKLEQYF. CDR3 nucleotides: TGTGCCAGCTCACCACCGACTAGCGGGAGATCAAAGTTAGAGCAGTACTTC.

The rearrangement uses TRBV14 and TRBJ2-3; no definite D call. V lost 3 bases to trimming and J lost 8 bases, with 6 bases between them. This CDR3 has 11 residues. Germline assignment: CDR1 SGHDN and CDR2 FVKESK. DNA for the CDR3: TGTGCCAGCAGCCAGGGCCGTACGCAGTATTTT. Protein: CASSQGRTQYF.

CDR3 in DNA: TGTGCCAGCAGTCCCTTAAAATCTAGCGGGAGCTCCTACAATGAGCAGTTCTTC. Translated: CASSPLKSSGSSYNEQFF. The chain links TRBV28 to TRBJ2-1; 10 nucleotides align to TRBD2. The CDR3 consists of 18 residues. Per germline, CDR1 MDHEN and CDR2 SYDVKM. The V gene end was trimmed by 5 bases and the J gene end by 0 bases; junction bases not matched to a gene: 10.

The gene calls are TRBV27 and TRBJ2-4; D might be TRBD2 (6 bases). Between the trimmed V and J ends, which lost 6 bases and 0 bases, there was a span of 12 bases. Germline-derived CDR1 and CDR2 are MNHEY and SMNVEV (reference sequence). This CDR3 is 15 amino acids long. In DNA form, the CDR3 reads TGTGCCAGCAGGCGGGGTTCCTTAGCCAAAAACATTCAGTACTTC. This encodes CASRRGSLAKNIQYF.

This chain joins TRBV3-1 (or the pseudogene TRBV3-2) and TRBJ1-6; TRBD1 agrees at 9 bases. The CDR3 is 14 amino acids. Germline CDR1 is LGHDT and CDR2 is YNNKEL (reference sequence). V dropped 9 bases and J dropped 6; count of bases not matched to a gene: 6. CDR3 amino acids: CASSRGQGNSPLHF. The CDR3, as DNA: TGTGCCAGTTCACGGGGACAGGGTAATTCACCCCTCCACTTT.

The genes are TRBV3-1 (or the pseudogene TRBV3-2) and TRBJ1-1, with D tentatively TRBD1 (5 bases). CDR1 and CDR2 from the germline V gene are LGHDT and YNNKEL (reference sequence). The CDR3 length is 18 residues. V was shortened by 1 base and J by 4 bases, with 22 bases between the two germline ends. CDR3 protein: CASSQGALDSRWGTEAFF. In DNA form, the CDR3 reads TGTGCCAGCAGCCAAGGAGCCCTCGACAGTCGCTGGGGCACTGAAGCTTTCTTT.

This sequence joins TRBV10-2 and TRBJ1-5, with D possibly matching TRBD1 (5 bases). There are 16 residues in the CDR3. Per germline, CDR1 WSHSY and CDR2 SAAADI. V gave up 0 bases and J gave up 3 bases, with 12 bases separating them. The CDR3 sequence is CASSESAGWINQPQHF. The DNA for the CDR3 is TGCGCCAGCAGTGAGTCGGCAGGGTGGATCAATCAGCCCCAGCATTTT.

The rearrangement joins TRBV25-1 to TRBJ1-1; a possible D gene is TRBD1 (5 bases). The CDR3 extends over 12 amino acids. The V and J ends lost 7 bases and 7 bases respectively, with 13 bases between them. Germline V gene data show CDR1 as MGHDK and CDR2 as SYGVNS. The CDR3 DNA reads as TGTGCCAGCAATTCAGGGTGGGGTGAAGCTTTCTTT. Protein sequence: CASNSGWGEAFF. The whole variable domain, remainder taken from reference TRBV25-1 and TRBJ1-1, is EADIYQTPRYLVIGTGKKITLECSQTMGHDKMYWYQQDPGMELHLIHYSYGVNSTEKGDLSSESTVSRIRTEHFPLTLESARPSHTSQYLCASNSGWGEAFFGQGTRLTVV.

V is TRBV10-3 and J is TRBJ1-2; a weak D match, TRBD1 (5 bases). Germline values: CDR1 ENHRY, CDR2 SYGVKD. V was clipped by 0 bases and J by 4 bases, with 9 bases between them. The CDR3 extends over 14 amino acids. As DNA, the CDR3 is TGTGCCATCAGTGAGTCGGGGGGAGGCTATGGCTACACCTTC. Protein sequence: CAISESGGGYGYTF.

This clone was seen once. The V and J genes are TRBV7-9 and TRBJ2-5, with unresolved D. Germline lookup yields CDR1 SEHNR and CDR2 FQNEAQ (reference sequence). The germline V and J ends were trimmed by 5 bases and 4 bases, with 14 bases remaining between them. This CDR3 contains 14 residues. The CDR3 loop is CASSESYFGETQYF. The DNA for the CDR3 is TGTGCCAGCAGCGAGAGTTACTTTGGAGAGACCCAGTACTTC.

The CDR3: CASTKLDSYGYTF. CDR3 in DNA: TGTGCCAGTACCAAACTCGACAGCTATGGCTACACCTTC. This chain joins TRBV19 and TRBJ1-2, with a possible D match to TRBD1 (5 bases). The germline gives CDR1 LNHDA, CDR2 SQIVND (reference sequence). The V end was cut by 7 bases, the J end by 4 bases, with 13 bases between. The CDR3 totals 13 residues. The full variable domain, its missing parts supplied by reference TRBV19 and TRBJ1-2, is DGGITQSPKYLFRKEGQNVTLSCEQNLNHDAMYWYRQDPGQGLRLIYYSQIVNDFQKGDIAEGYSVSREKKESFPLTVTSAQKNPTAFYLCASTKLDSYGYTFGSGTRLTVV.

The CDR3 DNA reads TGTGCCAGCAGTTATACGGGAACTGGGGCCAACGTCCTGACTTTC. Protein: CASSYTGTGANVLTF. The rearrangement uses TRBV2 and TRBJ2-6, with D tentatively TRBD2 (5 bases). The CDR3 has 15 amino acids. The germline V and J ends were trimmed by 5 bases and 2 bases, with 10 bases remaining between them. The V gene's germline CDR1 is SNHLY and CDR2 FYNNEI.

This chain links TRBV5-1 with TRBJ2-5; the match to TRBD1 covers 7 bases. The CDR3 sequence is 15 residues long. Germline assignment: CDR1 SGHRS and CDR2 YFSETQ. The ends lost 0 bases at V and 1 base at J; junction bases unmatched: 3. CDR3 coding DNA: TGCGCCAGCAGCTTGGGGGGACAGCCCCAAGAGACCCAGTACTTC. Its protein product is CASSLGGQPQETQYF.

This clone was seen more than once but under ten times. This sequence joins TRBV23-1 and TRBJ1-1; the match to TRBD1 covers 7 bases. TRBV23-1 is known as an ORF, though its function is uncertain. The ends lost 0 bases at V and 1 base at J; junction bases unmatched: 5. The length of the CDR3 is 16 residues. In DNA, the CDR3 is TGCGCCAGCAGTCAATCGAGGGGGCGGAAGAACACTGAAGCTTTCTTT. This encodes CASSQSRGRKNTEAFF.

This chain joins TRBV28 and TRBJ2-7; D might be TRBD1 (6 bases). The germline V and J ends were trimmed by 4 bases and 4 bases, with 14 bases remaining between them. From germline, CDR1 is MDHEN and CDR2 SYDVKM. This CDR3 has 14 residues. The CDR3 sequence is CASSSGTLTYEQYF. In DNA, the CDR3 is TGTGCCAGCAGTTCCGGGACACTAACTTACGAGCAGTACTTC.

This clone was recorded once. The chain recombines TRBV29-1 with TRBJ2-1; D is perhaps TRBD1 (5 bases). The CDR3 loop spans 13 amino acids. Trimming took 4 bases from V and 3 from J, leaving 10 bases between them. The germline V gene encodes CDR1 SQVTM and CDR2 ANQGSEA. The CDR3 protein is CSVGQGFYNEQFF. In nucleotides, the CDR3 is TGCAGCGTTGGTCAGGGATTCTACAATGAGCAGTTCTTC.

The sample holds a few counts of this clone. The chain joins TRBV6-5 to TRBJ1-3, with 10 bases lining up with TRBD1. CDR3 length: 14 amino acids. V dropped 6 bases and J dropped 8; count of bases not matched to a gene: 7. The germline V gene has CDR1 MNHEY and CDR2 SVGAGI. CDR3 nucleotide sequence: TGTGCCAGCAGCTTAATAGGGACAGGGGACACCATATATTTT. This encodes CASSLIGTGDTIYF.

The V call is TRBV5-4, the J call TRBJ2-2, with a possible D match to TRBD1 (6 bases). V dropped 5 bases and J dropped 4 bases, with 12 bases sitting between them. CDR1 and CDR2 (germline): SGHNT, YYREEE (reference sequence). CDR3 length equals 14 residues. In DNA, the CDR3 is TGTGCCAGCAGTTCCGGGACAATCACCGGGGAGCTGTTTTTT. It codes for CASSSGTITGELFF.

In its sample, this clone was seen once. This rearrangement joins TRBV11-3 to TRBJ2-7, with a weak D call TRBD2 (6 bases). CDR3 length: 13 amino acids. Per the germline V gene, CDR1 is SGHNT and CDR2 is YENEEA. The V end lost 2 bases, the J end lost 6 bases, and 11 bases lay between the germline ends. For the CDR3, the DNA is TGTGCCAGCAGCTTAACGCGGGGCACCGAGCAGTACTTC. Amino acids: CASSLTRGTEQYF.

This sequence joins TRBV7-3 and TRBJ2-3; 12 bases line up with TRBD2. Germline V lookup: CDR1 SGHTA, CDR2 FQGTGA. V shed 5 bases, J shed 2 bases, and the junction held 2 bases outside the gene matches. The CDR3 is 15 residues long. The CDR3 loop is CASSGTSGYTDTQYF. DNA of the CDR3: TGTGCCAGCAGCGGGACTAGCGGGTACACAGATACGCAGTATTTT.

This chain uses TRBV6-1 with TRBJ1-5; D gene unclear. V lost 1 base and J 7 bases, leaving 11 bases between the germline ends. The CDR3 consists of 14 residues. Per the germline V gene, CDR1 is MNHNS and CDR2 is SASEGT. In nucleotides, the CDR3 is TGTGCCAGCAGTGAAGGTCTGGGGAGGCAGCCCCAGCATTTT. Residues: CASSEGLGRQPQHF.

The chain joins TRBV7-3 to TRBJ2-5, with 9 bases aligning to TRBD1. V lost 5 bases and J lost 7; bases outside the gene matches: 8. Germline V gene sequence: CDR1 SGHTA, CDR2 FQGTGA. This CDR3 region has 14 residues. In DNA, the CDR3 is TGTGCCAGCAGCCAGGGGACAGGGATATGGACCCAGTACTTC. Encoded protein: CASSQGTGIWTQYF.

The chain combines TRBV4-1 with TRBJ1-4; 12 bases match TRBD1. Germline V lookup: CDR1 MGHRA, CDR2 YSYEKL. V was clipped by 4 bases and J by 3 bases; unmatched bases: 3. The CDR3 totals 16 residues. The CDR3 DNA follows: TGCGCCAGCAGCCGGGGACAGGGGGCGTCTAATGAAAAACTGTTTTTT. Amino acid sequence: CASSRGQGASNEKLFF.

The chain employs TRBV29-1 and TRBJ1-5; 7 bases align to TRBD1. There are 13 residues in the CDR3. Germline CDR1 reads SQVTM; CDR2 reads ANQGSEA. The V gene end was trimmed by 6 bases and the J gene end by 4 bases; junction bases not matched to a gene: 6. The chain's CDR3 is CSVRKGANQPQHF. The CDR3 DNA sequence: TGCAGCGTCCGGAAGGGGGCAAATCAGCCCCAGCATTTT.